This is a list of T cell receptor beta chains from one sample in a study of CD8+CD57+ T cells in acquired aplastic anemia. A single record per CDR3 protein comes from TCRdb applying MiXCR to the reads. The table lists 98,000 or so distinct CDR3 sequences, around 53% of them singletons. Material for sequencing was sorted CD4+, CD8+, or CD8+CD57+ T cells (not recorded which) from PBMCs. The receptors originated from a human donor in good health, serving as a control. CDR3s leave out the opening cysteine and the closing phenylalanine or tryptophan. The order of the fields is CDR3 protein, J gene, clone size, V gene. Clone size, where shown, is once, few, many, or a class for clones that have expanded.

cdr3_aa: ASSFGTGEAGELF; j_call: TRBJ2-2; clone_size: NA; v_call: TRBV12-3/TRBV12-4
cdr3_aa: ASRITGGWETQY; j_call: TRBJ2-5; clone_size: many; v_call: TRBV12-3/TRBV12-4
cdr3_aa: ASSERTFSSYNEQF; j_call: TRBJ2-1; clone_size: NA; v_call: TRBV2
cdr3_aa: SADGGAGYIQY; j_call: TRBJ2-4; clone_size: many; v_call: TRBV20-1
cdr3_aa: ASSPPIGYEQY; j_call: TRBJ2-7; clone_size: few; v_call: TRBV18
cdr3_aa: ASSLSGTVGYT; j_call: TRBJ1-2; clone_size: NA; v_call: TRBV12-3/TRBV12-4
cdr3_aa: ASSLEAGLQYNEQF; j_call: TRBJ2-1; clone_size: many; v_call: TRBV4-3
cdr3_aa: ASSLLAALTYEQY; j_call: TRBJ2-7; clone_size: NA; v_call: TRBV11-2
cdr3_aa: ASSPFRGGPVPQY; j_call: TRBJ2-5; clone_size: many; v_call: TRBV4-3
cdr3_aa: ASSSFAGGPYNEQF; j_call: TRBJ2-1; clone_size: many; v_call: TRBV5-4
cdr3_aa: ASSSDSNEQF; j_call: TRBJ2-1; clone_size: many; v_call: TRBV5-1
cdr3_aa: ASSQQARLDKYEQY; j_call: TRBJ2-7; clone_size: once; v_call: TRBV10-2
cdr3_aa: ATQGWGENQPQH; j_call: TRBJ1-5; clone_size: many; v_call: TRBV19
cdr3_aa: ASSQTLSSGQETQY; j_call: TRBJ2-5; clone_size: many; v_call: TRBV11-3
cdr3_aa: ASSENNGMGTDTQY; j_call: TRBJ2-3; clone_size: NA; v_call: TRBV2
cdr3_aa: SASDGSSSYNEQF; j_call: TRBJ2-1; clone_size: NA; v_call: TRBV20-1
cdr3_aa: ASSETYTRTGGSLGYEQY; j_call: TRBJ2-7; clone_size: NA; v_call: TRBV4-1
cdr3_aa: ASSLINRDDRYEQY; j_call: TRBJ2-7; clone_size: few; v_call: TRBV7-2
cdr3_aa: ASSISGTGDQY; j_call: TRBJ2-7; clone_size: NA; v_call: TRBV27
cdr3_aa: ASSESSTDTQY; j_call: TRBJ2-3; clone_size: NA; v_call: TRBV10-1
cdr3_aa: ASSEDNEQF; j_call: TRBJ2-1; clone_size: many; v_call: TRBV5-8
cdr3_aa: ASSRGADWDEQY; j_call: TRBJ2-7; clone_size: many; v_call: TRBV14
cdr3_aa: ASRRGQGGDEQY; j_call: TRBJ2-7; clone_size: NA; v_call: TRBV5-1
cdr3_aa: SSVTGVDLGEQF; j_call: TRBJ2-1; clone_size: few; v_call: TRBV29-1
cdr3_aa: ATSRAEAGPRGEQY; j_call: TRBJ2-7; clone_size: few; v_call: TRBV15
cdr3_aa: SARADGVTTQY; j_call: TRBJ2-5; clone_size: NA; v_call: TRBV20-1